This T cell receptor (beta chain) was recovered during a study of blood T cell repertoires in COVID-19. In the study overall: Sources were T cells, B-cell-depleted T cells, or PBMCs; the material itself was cDNA or gDNA.

TCRdb's copy holds only in-frame clones and misses some; the assay was immunoSEQ multiplex PCR. This table has about 480,000 clones, approximately 88% appearing once. Recovered Cohort 3 donors showed two negative PCRs, clearance, or symptom resolution. The germline CDR1 and CDR2 sequences are SQVTM and ANQGSEA. The germline V and J ends were trimmed by 7 bases and 0 bases, with 13 bases remaining between them. The CDR3 contains 14 residues. This chain joins TRBV29-1 and TRBJ2-1; a weak D match, TRBD2 (6 bases). The sequencing sample was made of PBMCs or T cells enriched from blood (not recorded which). The source is a woman aged 40-49 years who had recovered from COVID-19. The DNA for the CDR3 is TGCAGCGAGCGAGCGGGCAGCTCCTACAATGAGCAGTTCTTC. Amino acids: CSERAGSSYNEQFF.